The 31 T cell receptor beta chains below all came from one sample that was sequenced in a study of shared clonotypes between healthy human individuals (dated by TCRdb to the early 2020s). Library prep was done by the immunoSEQ multiplex PCR assay. The immuneACCESS repertoire file appears here via TCRdb, limited to in-frame rearrangements. These files lack a portion of the clones; in checked studies, under half of the deficit traces to unresolved V genes, and the cause of the others is not known. This sample holds roughly 1,000,000 clones; around 78% were observed only once. In total, the top ten clones hold more than 0.45% of the sample. The sequencing sample was made of memory CD4+ T cells from PBMCs. The cell subset or site label, as the study defines it: CD45RA-negative fraction. Receptors originate from a man in his late teens or twenties in good health. Some clones in this sample may be carry-over from other donors' samples.

A remark on this clone: Additional DNA sequences in this sample encode the identical CDR3. The chain uses TRBV7-2 and TRBJ1-3; no reliable D call. With 3 bases removed from V and 1 base from J, the gap between germline ends came to 1 base. Germline V gene lookup returns CDR1 SGHTA and CDR2 FQGNSA. This CDR3 has 12 residues. This CDR3 reads CASSLSGNTIYF. CDR3 DNA: TGTGCCAGCAGCTTGTCTGGAAACACCATATATTTT.

The chain has TRBV4-3 and TRBJ2-3; TRBD2 matches 10 bases. Germline V lookup: CDR1 LGHNA, CDR2 YSLEER. The CDR3 runs 14 residues. The J segment lost 14 bases and the V segment lost 0 bases, leaving 8 bases of the junction unmatched. This CDR3 is CASSQDTSGTFLYF. The CDR3 DNA sequence: TGCGCCAGCAGCCAAGATACTAGCGGGACCTTTCTGTATTTT.

The CDR3 DNA follows: TGTGCCAGCAGTTCGCACGGGACGGAATATGGCTACACCTTC. Translating it yields CASSSHGTEYGYTF. The rearrangement links TRBV28 to TRBJ1-2; TRBD1 is a possible D gene (5 bases). CDR3 length: 14 amino acids. Germline V gene data show CDR1 as MDHEN and CDR2 as SYDVKM. The V end lost 4 bases, the J end lost 5 bases, and 14 bases lay between the germline ends.

The rearrangement links TRBV5-4 to TRBJ2-5, with 10 nucleotides matching TRBD2. Per the germline V gene, CDR1 is SGHNT and CDR2 is YYREEE (reference sequence). This CDR3 is 16 amino acids long. V dropped 4 bases and J dropped 4; count of bases not matched to a gene: 10. The DNA of the CDR3 is TGTGCCAGCAGCAAAAGCAGTACTAGCGGGATAGAGACCCAGTACTTC. Encoded protein: CASSKSSTSGIETQYF.

The chain links TRBV28 to TRBJ2-4; 8 bases fit TRBD1. CDR3 size: 13 residues. Looked up from germline, CDR1 is MDHEN and CDR2 is SYDVKM. With V trimmed by 8 bases and J by 7 bases, 7 bases remained unmatched. CDR3 sequence: CASLPGGRNIQYF. CDR3 coding DNA: TGTGCCAGCCTACCAGGGGGCCGGAACATTCAGTACTTC.

Note on this clone: This likely reflects a read error, since a far larger clone is one base away. V gene TRBV2 combines with J gene TRBJ2-1, with 7 bases identical to TRBD1. Germline V gives CDR1 SNHLY, CDR2 FYNNEI. After removal of 4 bases from V and 8 bases from J, the junction contained 5 bases not matched to a gene. The CDR3 covers 13 residues. The CDR3 DNA reads as TGTGCCAGCAGTGCAAACAGGGGCCATGAGCAGTTCTTC. Translated: CASSANRGHEQFF.

The chain is built from TRBV20-1 and TRBJ2-7; D possibly uses TRBD1 or TRBD2 (5 bases each). Germline V gives CDR1 DFQATT, CDR2 SNEGSKA (reference sequence). V lost 6 bases and J lost 3, with 9 bases in between. CDR3 length equals 11 residues. The CDR3 nucleotides are TGCAGTGCCGAGAGGGGCTACGAGCAGTACTTC. This gives the protein CSAERGYEQYF.

The chain couples TRBV7-3 to TRBJ2-2; 8 nucleotides line up with TRBD2. The CDR3 totals 16 residues. J lost 7 bases, V lost 2 bases, and 9 bases had no gene match. The germline CDR1 and CDR2 sequences are SGHTA and FQGTGA. The CDR3: CASSLLSGGGSGELFF. The CDR3 DNA reads TGTGCCAGCAGCTTATTATCGGGAGGGGGAAGCGGGGAGCTGTTTTTT. Together with reference TRBV7-3 and TRBJ2-2, the CDR3 gives the full variable domain: GAGVSQTPSNKVTEKGKYVELRCDPISGHTALYWYRQSLGQGPEFLIYFQGTGAADDSGLPNDRFFAVRPEGSVSTLKIQRTERGDSAVYLCASSLLSGGGSGELFFGEGSRLTVL.

Concerning this clone: This specimen includes other DNA sequences encoding the same CDR3. V gene TRBV9 combines with J gene TRBJ1-1; no reliable D call. V gave up 2 bases and J gave up 0 bases, with 8 bases separating them. Per germline, CDR1 SGDLS and CDR2 YYNGEE. This CDR3 is built from 14 residues. CDR3 loop: CASSVSSMNTEAFF. The CDR3 DNA reads TGTGCCAGCAGCGTTTCATCTATGAACACTGAAGCTTTCTTT.

The rearrangement links TRBV7-2 to TRBJ1-4; no clear D gene. Germline-derived CDR1 and CDR2 are SGHTA and FQGNSA. The CDR3 consists of 16 residues. Trimming took off 5 bases at V and 5 bases at J, with 18 bases between the two ends. CDR3 DNA sequence: TGTGCCAGCAGCCCGTCACCAGGCGATACGAATGAAAAACTGTTTTTT. This encodes CASSPSPGDTNEKLFF.

The chain employs TRBV5-1 and TRBJ1-4; 7 bases line up with TRBD1. Germline values: CDR1 SGHRS, CDR2 YFSETQ. V shed 3 bases, J shed 6 bases, and the junction held 5 bases outside the gene matches. The CDR3 loop spans 14 amino acids. The CDR3 region is CASSSGTADEKLFF. CDR3 DNA: TGCGCCAGCAGCTCCGGGACAGCTGATGAAAAACTGTTTTTT.

The chain joins TRBV4-3 to TRBJ1-5; D gene unclear. Per germline, CDR1 LGHNA and CDR2 YSLEER. The germline V and J ends were trimmed by 0 bases and 4 bases, with 10 bases remaining between them. CDR3 length: 15 amino acids. The CDR3 loop is CASSQDRTENQPQHF. The CDR3 DNA reads TGCGCCAGCAGCCAAGATCGGACGGAAAATCAGCCCCAGCATTTT.

The chain recombines TRBV19 with TRBJ1-2, with a weak D call TRBD1 (6 bases). This CDR3 is 14 amino acids long. V was shortened by 6 bases and J by 4 bases, with 15 bases between the two germline ends. Germline values: CDR1 LNHDA, CDR2 SQIVND (reference sequence). This CDR3 reads CASSGTSGIYGYTF. CDR3 bases: TGTGCCAGTAGCGGGACATCGGGCATCTATGGCTACACCTTC.

The chain uses TRBV5-1 and TRBJ2-1, with 8 bases aligning to TRBD2. V lost 4 bases, J lost 0 bases, and 6 bases stayed unmatched. This CDR3 is built from 16 residues. CDR1 and CDR2 from the germline V gene are SGHRS and YFSETQ. Written as DNA, the CDR3 is TGCGCCAGCAGCCTTAGCGGGATAAGCTCCTACAATGAGCAGTTCTTC. Amino acids: CASSLSGISSYNEQFF. The full variable domain, completed using reference TRBV5-1 and TRBJ2-1, is KAGVTQTPRYLIKTRGQQVTLSCSPISGHRSVSWYQQTPGQGLQFLFEYFSETQRNKGNFPGRFSGRQFSNSRSEMNVSTLELGDSALYLCASSLSGISSYNEQFFGPGTRLTVL.

This clone has a count of ten or more. The chain couples TRBV2 to TRBJ2-1; D is unclear. The germline gives CDR1 SNHLY, CDR2 FYNNEI. V was trimmed by 2 bases and J by 10 bases, leaving 12 bases between them. The CDR3 sequence is 13 residues long. Written as DNA, the CDR3 is TGTGCCAGCAGTGAAAATACACAAACCGAGCAGTTCTTC. It codes for CASSENTQTEQFF.

This clone has only one observation. The chain uses TRBV5-1 and TRBJ1-5; D is perhaps TRBD1 (6 bases). The CDR3 loop spans 13 amino acids. V was clipped by 3 bases and J by 7 bases, with 11 bases between them. Germline V CDR1 and CDR2: SGHRS, YFSETQ. As DNA, the CDR3 is TGCGCCAGCAGCTGGGAGGGGGGACAGCCCCAGCATTTT. Its protein is CASSWEGGQPQHF.

The chain couples TRBV4-3 to TRBJ2-4; 11 bases map to TRBD2. V was pared by 0 bases and J by 6 bases, with 7 bases of the junction left unmatched. CDR3 length: 17 residues. CDR1 is LGHNA and CDR2 is YSLEER in the germline V gene. The CDR3 DNA follows: TGCGCCAGCAGCCAAGATCTGAGACTAGCGGGATTAAACATTCAGTACTTC. Its translation: CASSQDLRLAGLNIQYF.

The chain has TRBV19 and TRBJ1-5; maybe TRBD1 (5 bases). This CDR3 is 14 amino acids long. V was trimmed by 3 bases and J by 6 bases, leaving 12 bases between them. CDR1 and CDR2 from the germline V gene are LNHDA and SQIVND (reference sequence). CDR3 nucleotide sequence: TGTGCCAGTAGTATTATTGGGGGAGGTCAGCCCCAGCATTTT. Residues: CASSIIGGGQPQHF.

The chain employs TRBV7-8 and TRBJ2-3, with 8 nucleotides matching TRBD2. Germline trimming cut 4 bases from V and 4 bases from J; bases unmatched to any gene: 13. This CDR3 comprises 17 residues. CDR1 and CDR2 from the germline V gene are SGHVS and FQNEAQ. CDR3 DNA sequence: TGTGCCAGCAGCTCAAATTTTCAGCGGGAGTATCCAGATACGCAGTATTTT. The encoded protein is CASSSNFQREYPDTQYF.

The rearrangement joins TRBV10-2 to TRBJ2-7; weak D call: TRBD2 (5 bases). The CDR3 is 15 residues long. Germline CDR1 and CDR2: WSHSY and SAAADI. V was pared by 7 bases and J by 3 bases, with 19 bases between. CDR3 amino acids: CASTSIRAGNYEQYF. The CDR3 coding sequence is TGCGCCAGCACCTCCATAAGGGCGGGCAACTACGAGCAGTACTTC.

This clone was detected a few times. The identical CDR3 is also encoded by other nucleotide sequences in the sample. V is TRBV5-1 and J is TRBJ2-7; TRBD1 agrees at 7 bases. V was clipped by 0 bases and J by 2 bases; unmatched bases: 5. The CDR3 spans 15 residues. Germline V gene lookup returns CDR1 SGHRS and CDR2 YFSETQ. The CDR3 DNA reads TGCGCCAGCAGCTTGGGGAGGACAGGTACCTACGAGCAGTACTTC. Translating gives CASSLGRTGTYEQYF.

The rearrangement links TRBV7-2 to TRBJ1-5; D is possibly TRBD1 (6 bases). The germline CDR1 and CDR2 sequences are SGHTA and FQGNSA. Trimming stripped 5 bases from V and 1 base from J, with 9 bases between. The CDR3 spans 14 residues. The CDR3 DNA reads TGTGCCAGCAGCCAACAGGGCAGCAATCAGCCCCAGCATTTT. This translates into CASSQQGSNQPQHF.

The CDR3 region is CSGDGSYEQYF. CDR3 sequence (DNA): TGCAGTGGAGACGGGTCCTACGAGCAGTACTTC. The chain has TRBV20-1 and TRBJ2-7; D is ambiguous. The CDR3 has 11 residues. Looked up from germline, CDR1 is DFQATT and CDR2 is SNEGSKA (reference sequence). Trimming took 7 bases from V and 1 from J, leaving 8 bases between them.

The chain carries TRBV7-2 and TRBJ2-3; no reliable D call. V was cut by 7 bases and J by 1 base, with 15 bases left in between. CDR3 length equals 15 residues. Per the germline V gene, CDR1 is SGHTA and CDR2 is FQGNSA. CDR3 loop: CASTRDSPGTDTQYF. The CDR3, as DNA: TGTGCCAGCACCAGAGACTCTCCTGGCACAGATACGCAGTATTTT. Variable domain in full (rest from reference TRBV7-2 and TRBJ2-3): GAGVSQSPSNKVTEKGKDVELRCDPISGHTALYWYRQSLGQGLEFLIYFQGNSAPDKSGLPSDRFSAERTGGSVSTLTIQRTQQEDSAVYLCASTRDSPGTDTQYFGPGTRLTVL.

The chain recombines TRBV7-9 with TRBJ2-2; D might be TRBD2 (6 bases). This CDR3 spans 16 amino acids. The germline V gene has CDR1 SEHNR and CDR2 FQNEAQ (reference sequence). V lost 5 bases and J lost 1, with 14 bases in between. CDR3 in amino acids: CASSPPGRGNTGELFF. The CDR3 nucleotides are TGTGCCAGCAGCCCTCCGGGGCGGGGGAACACCGGGGAGCTGTTTTTT.

This clone was seen only a few times. This chain connects TRBV19 to TRBJ2-5; 13 bases align to TRBD2. The trim removed 1 base at V and 2 bases at J, leaving 1 base unmatched. Germline lookup yields CDR1 LNHDA and CDR2 SQIVND (reference sequence). The CDR3 length is 16 residues. CDR3 amino acids: CASSIALAGGQETQYF. Here the CDR3 DNA reads TGTGCCAGTAGTATAGCACTAGCGGGAGGGCAAGAGACCCAGTACTTC.

This clone occurred a few times. The same CDR3 is also encoded by other DNA sequences in this sample. CDR3 loop: CASSFASYEQYF. As DNA, the CDR3 is TGTGCCAGCAGTTTTGCCAGCTACGAGCAGTACTTC. The chain recombines TRBV28 with TRBJ2-7; D ambiguous. The V and J ends lost 3 bases and 3 bases respectively, with 6 bases between them. Germline-derived CDR1 and CDR2 are MDHEN and SYDVKM. The CDR3 consists of 12 residues.

This chain uses TRBV7-7 with TRBJ2-6; possibly TRBD1 or TRBD2 for D (6 bases each). The V end lost 5 bases, the J end lost 0 bases, and 14 bases lay between the germline ends. Germline CDR1 reads SSHAT; CDR2 reads FNYEAQ (reference sequence). There are 17 residues in the CDR3. CDR3 in amino acids: CASSPGGPGSGANVLTF. CDR3 nucleotides: TGTGCCAGCAGCCCTGGGGGGCCAGGCTCTGGGGCCAACGTCCTGACTTTC.

This chain connects TRBV29-1 to TRBJ1-4, with 7 bases matching TRBD1. The CDR3 sequence is 13 residues long. Germline CDR1 reads SQVTM; CDR2 reads ANQGSEA. V lost 4 bases, J lost 8 bases, and 7 bases stayed unmatched. The CDR3 protein is CSVGGGAGEKLFF. In nucleotides, the CDR3 is TGCAGCGTTGGAGGGGGCGCGGGAGAAAAACTGTTTTTT.

The chain couples TRBV15 to TRBJ2-2, with a weak D call TRBD1 (5 bases). Germline-derived CDR1 and CDR2 are LNHNV and YYDKDF (reference sequence). The CDR3 extends over 16 amino acids. Deletions cut 1 base from V and 5 bases from J, with 14 bases between. CDR3 protein: CATSRGSRANTGELFF. The CDR3 DNA reads TGTGCCACCAGCAGAGGTTCCAGGGCTAATACCGGGGAGCTGTTTTTT. Looking up the rest from reference TRBV15 and TRBJ2-2 gives the full variable domain: DAMVIQNPRYQVTQFGKPVTLSCSQTLNHNVMYWYQQKSSQAPKLLFHYYDKDFNNEADTPDNFQSRRPNTSFCFLDIRSPGLGDTAMYLCATSRGSRANTGELFFGEGSRLTVL.

This chain connects TRBV27 to TRBJ1-3; D gene unclear. CDR3 length: 17 amino acids. Between the trimmed V and J ends, which lost 4 bases and 0 bases, there was a span of 16 bases. Looked up from germline, CDR1 is MNHEY and CDR2 is SMNVEV (reference sequence). Written as DNA, the CDR3 is TGTGCCAGCAGTTCTTTGAGACACCCTTTCTCTGGAAACACCATATATTTT. Its translation is CASSSLRHPFSGNTIYF.